Shown below are 7 T cell receptor beta chains from a single sample sequenced in a study of T cells in Graves' hyperthyroidism and ophthalmopathy. Amplification targeted TCR beta CDR3 regions from RNA transcripts. A first-round RT-PCR of the TCR CDR3 used the HTBI primer set. In TCRdb, the multiplex PCR reads were re-called with MiXCR into one record per CDR3 protein. Among about 740,000 distinct CDR3 sequences, less than 15% were seen once, and the ten largest hold roughly 10%. The sample consisted of blood. Source of these receptors: a young woman with Graves' hyperthyroidism.

This clonotype has ten or more counts. The CDR3 nucleotides are TGTGCCAGCAGCTTAGTATCCTTGGGACAGGGAAACACCGGGGAGCTGTTTTTT. Encoded protein: CASSLVSLGQGNTGELFF. This chain connects TRBV7-2 to TRBJ2-2; 9 nucleotides agree with TRBD1. J lost 2 bases, V lost 1 base, and 8 bases had no gene match. The CDR3 sequence is 18 residues long. CDR1 and CDR2 from the germline V gene are SGHTA and FQGNSA.

This clonotype has more than one count but fewer than ten. J is TRBJ1-2 and V is TRBV18; 8 nucleotides agree with TRBD1. CDR1 KGHSH and CDR2 LQKENI come from the germline V gene. The CDR3 length is 15 residues. Trimming at V came to 3 bases and at J to 0 bases, leaving 3 bases not matched to a gene. The chain's CDR3 is CASSPGRGPNYGYTF. The DNA for the CDR3 is TGTGCCAGCTCACCTGGCAGGGGGCCTAACTATGGCTACACCTTC. The variable domain in full, with the rest retrieved from reference TRBV18 and TRBJ1-2, is NAGVMQNPRHLVRRRGQEARLRCSPMKGHSHVYWYRQLPEEGLKFMVYLQKENIIDESGMPKERFSAEFPKEGPSILRIQQVVRGDSAAYFCASSPGRGPNYGYTFGSGTRLTVV.

The chain couples TRBV29-1 to TRBJ1-2, with 9 bases aligning to TRBD1. Germline CDR1 is SQVTM and CDR2 is ANQGSEA. Unmatched junction bases numbered 13, after V lost 4 bases and J lost 1 base. This CDR3 has 17 amino acids. CDR3 loop: CSVASGTGNPSNYGYTF. DNA for the CDR3: TGCAGCGTTGCCTCCGGGACAGGGAATCCGAGTAACTATGGCTACACCTTC.

With respect to this clonotype: A much bigger clone sits one base away, suggesting this may be a read error. The chain carries TRBV24-1 and TRBJ2-1; D is perhaps TRBD1 (6 bases). Germline loops: CDR1 KGHDR, CDR2 SFDVKD. This CDR3 comprises 14 residues. In nucleotides, the CDR3 is TGTGCCGCCAGTGATCGAACAGGGTACAATGAGCAGTTCTTC. Its translation: CAASDRTGYNEQFF.

The chain employs TRBV20-1 and TRBJ2-1, with D perhaps TRBD2 (5 bases). Trimming cost V 1 base and J 7 bases, with 14 bases left between them. Germline V gives CDR1 DFQATT, CDR2 SNEGSKA (reference sequence). The CDR3 is made up of 14 amino acids. This CDR3 reads CSARGGSSRNEQFF. The CDR3 DNA follows: TGCAGTGCTAGAGGAGGGAGCAGTAGGAATGAGCAGTTCTTC.

There are a few counts of this clonotype. This chain uses TRBV5-1 with TRBJ2-7; 9 bases are shared with TRBD2. Per germline, CDR1 SGHRS and CDR2 YFSETQ. The length of the CDR3 is 15 residues. The J segment lost 2 bases and the V segment lost 4 bases, leaving 7 bases of the junction unmatched. The chain's CDR3 is CASSAGLAFTYEQYF. CDR3 DNA sequence: TGCGCCAGCAGCGCCGGACTAGCGTTTACCTACGAGCAGTACTTC.

The chain combines TRBV20-1 with TRBJ2-1; no definite D call. CDR3 length: 12 residues. The germline V gene encodes CDR1 DFQATT and CDR2 SNEGSKA (reference sequence). V lost 8 bases to trimming and J lost 7 bases, with 15 bases between them. Here the CDR3 reads CSIPGPGNEQFF. The CDR3 DNA follows: TGCAGTATTCCGGGCCCTGGGAATGAGCAGTTCTTC.